What follows describes a single T cell receptor beta chain. Using immunoSEQ multiplex PCR, the repertoire was profiled, and TCRdb retains in-frame clones only, with some absent. The sample carries roughly 120,000 clones, 88% recorded once. The germline V gene encodes CDR1 SGHTA and CDR2 FQGNSA. The CDR3 totals 13 residues. Between the trimmed V and J ends, which lost 4 bases and 5 bases, there was a span of 11 bases. This entry comes from a study of control samples from healthy donors and cancer patients. The sample comprised blood. This TCR was recovered from a woman in her seventies in good health. The chain combines TRBV7-2 with TRBJ1-1; D call uncertain. The CDR3 reads CASSSRVWTEAFF. CDR3 DNA: TGTGCCAGCAGCTCGAGGGTTTGGACTGAAGCTTTCTTT.